This TCR beta chain was sequenced for a study of T cell responses to AZD1222 COVID-19 vaccine. About this clone itself: The antigen remains undetermined.

Study-wide results and limits: Spike-specific TCR breadth and depth were elevated following two AZD1222 doses. Unmutated variant regions are reportedly the target of nearly half of TCRs that are spike-specific.

Method: immunoSEQ multiplex PCR; TCRdb's copy keeps in-frame clones and lacks some. The table lists some 120,000 clones, roughly 91% of them singletons. Germline assignment: CDR1 DFQATT and CDR2 SNEGSKA (reference sequence). Trimming at V came to 3 bases and at J to 0 bases, leaving 7 bases not matched to a gene. This CDR3 region has 18 residues. This chain uses TRBV20-1 with TRBJ2-1, with 14 bases fitting TRBD2. The sample here was peripheral blood, taken on day 0 of MenACWY control vaccination. The receptor comes from an adult in good health. The CDR3 nucleotides read TGCAGTGCTAGTGAGGGACTAGCGGGAGTAGGCTCCTACAATGAGCAGTTCTTC. Translated, it gives CSASEGLAGVGSYNEQFF.